The 21 T cell receptor beta chains given below trace back to one sample, sequenced in a study of early T cells in non-severe SARS-CoV-2 infection (TCRdb year 2021). The library was obtained by 5' RACE. The reads were generated on a NextSeq 500. The public sequencing data were trimmed at Q25 with fastp and processed into clonotypes with MiXCR by TCRdb, which kept only in-frame beta chains. Entries that share a CDR3 protein sequence are merged under the most common genes and DNA. In all, the sample holds roughly 75,000 distinct CDR3 sequences, and 15% to 20% of those were seen once. About 3% of the sample rests with the top ten. The sequenced sample consisted of whole blood. The receptor set was obtained from an adult who was a healthcare worker with PCR-confirmed SARS-CoV-2 infection or an uninfected control (not recorded which).

This clonotype was picked up a small number of times. The chain combines TRBV5-1 with TRBJ2-1, with TRBD2 matching 9 bases. V shed 0 bases, J shed 4 bases, and the junction held 2 bases outside the gene matches. The CDR3 extends over 15 amino acids. Germline lookup yields CDR1 SGHRS and CDR2 YFSETQ. The DNA of the CDR3 is TGCGCCAGCAGCTTGGAGACTAGCGGATACAATGAGCAGTTCTTC. Translated: CASSLETSGYNEQFF.

This clonotype has only a few counts. This chain uses TRBV6-1 with TRBJ2-3; possible D gene TRBD2, 5 bases. Germline lookup yields CDR1 MNHNS and CDR2 SASEGT. Trimming took off 5 bases at V and 2 bases at J, with 11 bases between the two ends. The CDR3 covers 14 residues. The CDR3 DNA reads TGTGCCAGCAGTACCCTAGCTAACACAGATACGCAGTATTTT. Translated: CASSTLANTDTQYF.

The genes are TRBV28 and TRBJ2-1; D is unclear. CDR1 and CDR2 (germline): MDHEN, SYDVKM. V lost 5 bases to trimming and J lost 0 bases, with 14 bases between them. The CDR3 spans 16 residues. CDR3 protein: CASSPTHTSSYNEQFF. The CDR3 DNA follows: TGTGCCAGCAGTCCTACCCACACGTCCTCCTACAATGAGCAGTTCTTC.

In its sample, this clonotype was seen a few times. This chain joins TRBV28 and TRBJ2-7, with TRBD1 matching 10 bases. The CDR3 sequence is 15 residues long. Germline loops: CDR1 MDHEN, CDR2 SYDVKM. V lost 7 bases, J lost 5 bases, and 11 bases stayed unmatched. The DNA for the CDR3 is TGTGCCAGCACCAGTGCCGGACAGGGGGTAGACGAGCAGTACTTC. It codes for CASTSAGQGVDEQYF.

This chain connects TRBV29-1 to TRBJ1-1, with D perhaps matching TRBD1 (6 bases). Germline V gene lookup returns CDR1 SQVTM and CDR2 ANQGSEA. Trimming took 7 bases from V and 4 from J, leaving 7 bases between them. This CDR3 has 10 amino acids. The CDR3 here is CSAGVTEAFF. The CDR3 coding sequence is TGCAGCGCAGGGGTCACTGAAGCTTTCTTT. Variable domain in full (rest from reference TRBV29-1 and TRBJ1-1): SAVISQKPSRDICQRGTSLTIQCQVDSQVTMMFWYRQQPGQSLTLIATANQGSEATYESGFVIDKFPISRPNLTFSTLTVSNMSPEDSSIYLCSAGVTEAFFGQGTRLTVV.

This clonotype was recorded at least ten times. The V gene is TRBV20-1, the J gene TRBJ1-5, with unresolved D. Germline assignment: CDR1 DFQATT and CDR2 SNEGSKA (reference sequence). This CDR3 is 14 amino acids long. Trimming pared 0 bases from V and 2 bases from J, leaving 8 bases between. CDR3 in amino acids: CSARDPHGNQPQHF. The CDR3, as DNA: TGCAGTGCTAGAGACCCCCACGGCAATCAGCCCCAGCATTTT.

This chain joins TRBV20-1 and TRBJ2-3; D uncertain. The CDR3 consists of 13 residues. CDR1 and CDR2 from the germline V gene are DFQATT and SNEGSKA (reference sequence). CDR3 nucleotides: TGCGGTGTCCCACGACCTAGCACAGATACGCAGTATTTT. It specifies CGVPRPSTDTQYF.

Only a few counts were recorded for this clonotype. The J gene is TRBJ1-5, the V gene TRBV20-1, with unresolved D. Germline CDR1 DFQATT, CDR2 SNEGSKA (reference sequence). The CDR3 consists of 15 residues. V lost 4 bases to trimming and J lost 0 bases, with 13 bases between them. This CDR3 is CSANAQPYSNQPQHF. The CDR3 DNA follows: TGCAGTGCTAATGCACAGCCATATAGCAATCAGCCCCAGCATTTT.

The chain is built from TRBV7-6 and TRBJ2-3; 9 bases are shared with TRBD2. Germline lookup yields CDR1 SGHVS and CDR2 FNYEAQ. The CDR3 runs 15 residues. V was clipped by 1 base and J by 5 bases; unmatched bases: 4. This CDR3 reads CASSLVAGGRDTQYF. In nucleotides, the CDR3 is TGTGCCAGCAGCTTAGTTGCGGGGGGGAGAGATACGCAGTATTTT.

This chain links TRBV5-6 with TRBJ1-2; 7 nucleotides line up with TRBD1. Germline V gene lookup returns CDR1 SGHDT and CDR2 YYEEEE. The junction had 7 bases not matched to a gene; V was cut back by 8 bases and J by 6 bases. The CDR3 is 12 residues long. The CDR3 here is CASRQGPNGYTF. CDR3 DNA sequence: TGTGCCAGTAGACAGGGACCTAATGGCTACACCTTC. The full variable domain, completed using reference TRBV5-6 and TRBJ1-2, is DAGVTQSPTHLIKTRGQQVTLRCSPKSGHDTVSWYQQALGQGPQFIFQYYEEEERQRGNFPDRFSGHQFPNYSSELNVNALLLGDSALYLCASRQGPNGYTFGSGTRLTVV.

The V gene is TRBV29-1, the J gene TRBJ2-6, with D possibly TRBD1 on 7 matching bases. The V gene lost 7 bases and the J gene lost 1 base, with 17 bases spanning the gap. The length of the CDR3 is 16 residues. CDR1 is SQVTM and CDR2 is ANQGSEA in the germline V gene. The CDR3 sequence is CSARGTADSGANVLTF. CDR3 nucleotide sequence: TGCAGCGCCCGGGGGACAGCCGATTCTGGGGCCAACGTCCTGACTTTC.

This chain uses TRBV11-2 with TRBJ1-2; D is possibly TRBD1 (5 bases). Germline values: CDR1 SGHAT, CDR2 FQNNGV. The V end was cut by 6 bases, the J end by 5 bases, with 19 bases between. The CDR3 is made up of 15 amino acids. This CDR3 reads CASRYTGRQKYGYTF. In DNA, the CDR3 is TGTGCCAGCAGATATACCGGCAGACAGAAGTATGGCTACACCTTC. The entire variable domain, with the rest obtained from reference TRBV11-2 and TRBJ1-2, is as follows: EAGVAQSPRYKIIEKRQSVAFWCNPISGHATLYWYQQILGQGPKLLIQFQNNGVVDDSQLPKDRFSAERLKGVDSTLKIQPAKLEDSAVYLCASRYTGRQKYGYTFGSGTRLTVV.

The rearrangement links TRBV27 to TRBJ1-2; weak D call: TRBD1 (6 bases). The CDR3 extends over 13 amino acids. The germline CDR1 and CDR2 sequences are MNHEY and SMNVEV (reference sequence). V lost 1 base to trimming and J lost 7 bases, with 10 bases between them. For the CDR3, the DNA is TGTGCCAGCAGTTTATACAGGGAGGGTGGCTACACCTTC. The encoded protein is CASSLYREGGYTF.

This chain joins TRBV10-3 and TRBJ2-2, with D perhaps TRBD2 (5 bases). The CDR3 contains 16 residues. The V end was cut by 3 bases, the J end by 4 bases, with 15 bases between. Germline values: CDR1 ENHRY, CDR2 SYGVKD. The CDR3 is CAISDIEGVGTGELFF. CDR3 nucleotide sequence: TGTGCCATCAGTGATATAGAGGGAGTGGGCACCGGGGAGCTGTTTTTT.

This chain joins TRBV2 and TRBJ2-6, with D maybe TRBD1 (6 bases). Germline CDR1 SNHLY, CDR2 FYNNEI. The CDR3 totals 11 residues. The V and J ends lost 5 bases and 13 bases respectively, with 9 bases between them. CDR3 sequence (DNA): TGTGCCAGCAGTTCGGGACAAGTCCTGACTTTC. Protein product: CASSSGQVLTF.

The V and J genes are TRBV20-1 and TRBJ2-4, with D tentatively TRBD1 (5 bases). Germline CDR1 is DFQATT and CDR2 is SNEGSKA (reference sequence). The V end was cut by 5 bases, the J end by 1 base, with 15 bases between. The CDR3 has 15 amino acids. The DNA for the CDR3 is TGCAGTGCTCCTGGACCTGGGGCGGCCAAAAACATTCAGTACTTC. Translated, it gives CSAPGPGAAKNIQYF.

This clonotype was counted many times. V gene TRBV29-1 combines with J gene TRBJ1-2; D remains unclear. The CDR3 covers 11 residues. Between the trimmed V and J ends, which lost 4 bases and 0 bases, there was a span of 3 bases. The germline CDR1 and CDR2 sequences are SQVTM and ANQGSEA. CDR3 nucleotide sequence: TGCAGCGTTGGTGCTAACTATGGCTACACCTTC. Protein product: CSVGANYGYTF. Combining the CDR3 with reference TRBV29-1 and TRBJ1-2 gives the whole variable domain SAVISQKPSRDICQRGTSLTIQCQVDSQVTMMFWYRQQPGQSLTLIATANQGSEATYESGFVIDKFPISRPNLTFSTLTVSNMSPEDSSIYLCSVGANYGYTFGSGTRLTVV.

This chain links TRBV5-6 with TRBJ2-1; 11 bases fit TRBD2. Germline V gene sequence: CDR1 SGHDT, CDR2 YYEEEE. CDR3 size: 16 residues. The V and J ends lost 0 bases and 7 bases, in that order; junction bases with no gene match: 6. CDR3 in DNA: TGTGCCAGCAGCTTGGCCCCTAGCGGGAGGTTGAATGAGCAGTTCTTC. It encodes CASSLAPSGRLNEQFF.

This clonotype was seen a handful of times. The CDR3 is CASSLDRWGYNEQFF. The CDR3 DNA reads TGTGCCAGCAGCTTGGACCGGTGGGGCTACAATGAGCAGTTCTTC. This rearrangement joins TRBV5-5 to TRBJ2-1; D not certain. In germline, CDR1 is SGHKS, CDR2 YYEKEE (reference sequence). This CDR3 contains 15 residues. The germline V and J ends were trimmed by 0 bases and 3 bases, with 10 bases remaining between them.

This clonotype was observed at least ten times. The rearrangement uses TRBV3-1 and TRBJ2-1, with 10 positions matching TRBD2. Per the germline V gene, CDR1 is LGHDT and CDR2 is YNNKEL (reference sequence). V dropped 0 bases and J dropped 11; count of bases not matched to a gene: 19. The length of the CDR3 is 19 residues. The CDR3 DNA sequence: TGTGCCAGCAGCCAAGATAGCCCCATGGGGTCTAGCGGGAGCGTCAAGCAGTTCTTC. Translated, it gives CASSQDSPMGSSGSVKQFF.

The table lists this clonotype with a few counts. CDR3 sequence reads: CASSIGLAGGRSYNEQFF. The DNA for the CDR3 is TGCGCCAGCAGCATAGGACTAGCGGGGGGGCGCTCCTACAATGAGCAGTTCTTC. V is TRBV5-1 and J is TRBJ2-1, with TRBD2 identical over 15 bases. V shed 4 bases and J 0 bases; nucleotides not matched to a gene: 5. Per the germline V gene, CDR1 is SGHRS and CDR2 is YFSETQ. This CDR3 region has 18 residues. Full variable domain (missing parts from reference TRBV5-1 and TRBJ2-1): KAGVTQTPRYLIKTRGQQVTLSCSPISGHRSVSWYQQTPGQGLQFLFEYFSETQRNKGNFPGRFSGRQFSNSRSEMNVSTLELGDSALYLCASSIGLAGGRSYNEQFFGPGTRLTVL.